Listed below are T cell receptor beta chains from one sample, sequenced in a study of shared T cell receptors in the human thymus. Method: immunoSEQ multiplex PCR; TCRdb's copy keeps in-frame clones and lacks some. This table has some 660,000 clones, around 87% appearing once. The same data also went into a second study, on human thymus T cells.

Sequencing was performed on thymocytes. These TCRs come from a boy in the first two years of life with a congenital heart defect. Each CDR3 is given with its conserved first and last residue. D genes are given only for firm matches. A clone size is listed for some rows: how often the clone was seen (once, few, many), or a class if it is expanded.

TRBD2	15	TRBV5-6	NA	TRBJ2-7	TGTGCCAGCAGCTTGGAAGGTAGCGGGGAATACGAGCAGTACTTC	CASSLEGSGEYEQYF
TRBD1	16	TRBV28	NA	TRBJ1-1	TGTGCCAGCAGTTTACAAACGGGACAGCTGAACACTGAAGCTTTCTTT	CASSLQTGQLNTEAFF
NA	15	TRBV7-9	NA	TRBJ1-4	TGTGCCAGCAGCCACCTAGGGGGGGCGGGTGAAAAACTGTTTTTT	CASSHLGGAGEKLFF
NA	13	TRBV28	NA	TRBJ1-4	TGTGCCAGCAGAGTGCTATTTAATGAAAAACTGTTTTTT	CASRVLFNEKLFF
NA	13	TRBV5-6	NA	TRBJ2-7	TGTGCCAGCAGCTCTCGACTAGGGAGAGAGCAGTACTTC	CASSSRLGREQYF
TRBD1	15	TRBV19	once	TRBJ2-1	TGTGCCAGTAGCCTCGGGACAGGGGGCGTGTATGAGCAGTTCTTC	CASSLGTGGVYEQFF
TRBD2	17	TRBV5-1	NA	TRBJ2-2	TGCGCCAGCAGCTTGTTTCCGGGAGGGGTGAACACCGGGGAGCTGTTTTTT	CASSLFPGGVNTGELFF
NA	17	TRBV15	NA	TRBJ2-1	TGTGCCACCAGCAGAGCGAACTGGGAGACCTTATACAATGAGCAGTTCTTC	CATSRANWETLYNEQFF
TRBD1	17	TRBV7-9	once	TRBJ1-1	TGTGCCAGCAGCCAGGGACAGAGGATTCCCATGAACACTGAAGCTTTCTTT	CASSQGQRIPMNTEAFF
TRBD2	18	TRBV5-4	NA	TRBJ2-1	TGTGCCAGCAGCCCCCGACTAGCGGGAGTTTTTAGTAGCGGTGAGCAGTTCTTC	CASSPRLAGVFSSGEQFF
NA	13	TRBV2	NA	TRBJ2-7	TGTGCCAGCAGTGAAAGGAGGGGCCGCGAGCAGTACTTC	CASSERRGREQYF